The 3 T cell receptor beta chains reported below all come from one sample, sequenced in a study of T cells after posttransplantation cyclophosphamide. Clones were read by immunoSEQ multiplex PCR, and TCRdb kept only the in-frame ones, dropping some. The sample comprises 45,000 to 60,000 clones, 92% of which are singletons, and around 2.9% rests with the top ten. What was sequenced was PBMCs. Source of these receptors: a woman aged 45-65 years in good health and a related stem cell transplant donor.

The V gene is TRBV4-1, the J gene TRBJ1-1, with D perhaps TRBD1 (6 bases). CDR3 length: 15 residues. V was pared by 3 bases and J by 1 base, with 12 bases between. Germline V gene lookup returns CDR1 MGHRA and CDR2 YSYEKL. The CDR3 loop reads CASSHLDRRNTEAFF. In DNA form, the CDR3 reads TGCGCCAGCAGCCACCTCGACAGGAGGAACACTGAAGCTTTCTTT.

The chain recombines TRBV19 with TRBJ1-4; 7 nucleotides agree with TRBD1. Looked up from germline, CDR1 is LNHDA and CDR2 is SQIVND (reference sequence). This CDR3 comprises 17 residues. V shed 10 bases, J shed 0 bases, and the junction held 14 bases outside the gene matches. CDR3 protein: CATFPTGTQPTNEKLFF. CDR3 in DNA: TGTGCCACGTTTCCGACAGGGACCCAGCCAACTAATGAAAAACTGTTTTTT.

This chain uses TRBV11-1 with TRBJ2-5; tentatively, D is TRBD1 (7 bases). Trimming removed 3 bases at V and 2 bases at J, with 13 bases between. CDR1 SGHAT and CDR2 FQDESV come from the germline V gene (reference sequence). This CDR3 is 15 amino acids long. The CDR3 bases are TGTGCCAGCAGCTTCTCCTCAGGGGGGCAAGAGACCCAGTACTTC. It is translated as CASSFSSGGQETQYF.